This T cell receptor (beta chain) was sequenced during a study of T and B cells in COVID-19 patients. At the level of the study: Peripheral blood came from COVID-19 patients with active infection or after recovery.

After removal of 8 bases from V and 13 bases from J, the junction contained 7 bases not matched to a gene. Germline V gene sequence: CDR1 LNHDA, CDR2 SQIVND (reference sequence). The CDR3 spans 10 residues. General study results and limits: Patients with COVID-19 reportedly showed strongly skewed T cell receptor beta variable and joining gene usage.

Sample share makes this clonotype medium-sized. Its specificity is unknown. TRB was amplified from about 250-500 ng of blood genomic DNA. Multiplex PCR with BIOMED2 TRB-A/B primer pools amplified TRB rearrangements. TCRdb processed the multiplex PCR reads anew with MiXCR; each CDR3 protein has one entry. This sample has thousands of distinct CDR3 sequences, with about 25% found just once. Sequencing used blood. This sequence was found in a human donor with active COVID-19. The chain couples TRBV19 to TRBJ1-1; 7 bases line up with TRBD1. CDR3 protein: CASRGTEVFF. In DNA, the CDR3 is TGTGCCAGTCGCGGGACAGAGGTTTTCTTT.